Following are 27 T cell receptor beta chains from one sample sequenced in a study of cytomegalovirus exposure and HLA in healthy donors (dated by TCRdb to 2017 to 2019). Receptors were amplified or captured by the immunoSEQ multiplex PCR assay. For the multiplex PCR, a mixture combining 60 forward primers for TCR Vbeta segments and 13 reverse primers for TCR Jbeta segments was used. Entries here come from immuneACCESS through TCRdb and include only in-frame sequences with V and J called. Some clones fail to appear in such tables; in the studies checked, an unresolved V gene covers under half of the shortfall, and the cause of the remainder is unknown. The sample contains 120,000 to 150,000 clones, 75% to 80% of them found a single time. The top ten clones comprise approximately 4% of the sample. Material: PBMCs. The source of these receptors is a man younger than 30 in good health and CMV-seronegative.

The CDR3 DNA sequence: TGTGCCAGCAGCCCAGGACTAAGGGGCTACGAGCAGTACTTC. This sequence encodes CASSPGLRGYEQYF. This rearrangement joins TRBV11-3 to TRBJ2-7, with D possibly TRBD2 on 6 matching bases. Deletions cut 5 bases from V and 3 bases from J, with 14 bases between. Germline V CDR1 and CDR2: SGHNT, YENEEA. The CDR3 has 14 amino acids.

The chain recombines TRBV28 with TRBJ1-5; a weak D match, TRBD1 (6 bases). V dropped 2 bases and J dropped 6 bases, with 8 bases sitting between them. Germline CDR1 is MDHEN and CDR2 is SYDVKM. CDR3 length: 13 residues. This CDR3 reads CASSLTGSQPQHF. CDR3 DNA sequence: TGTGCCAGCAGTTTAACAGGGAGTCAGCCCCAGCATTTT. Together with reference TRBV28 and TRBJ1-5, the CDR3 gives the full variable domain: DVKVTQSSRYLVKRTGEKVFLECVQDMDHENMFWYRQDPGLGLRLIYFSYDVKMKEKGDIPEGYSVSREKKERFSLILESASTNQTSMYLCASSLTGSQPQHFGDGTRLSIL.

The chain uses TRBV2 and TRBJ2-5, with a tentative D call TRBD1 (5 bases). Germline V CDR1 and CDR2: SNHLY, FYNNEI. V lost 3 bases, J lost 9 bases, and 14 bases lay in between. This CDR3 region has 13 residues. Here the CDR3 DNA reads TGTGCCAGCAGTGATGGGGCCTCCGTGGCCCAGTACTTC. This codes for CASSDGASVAQYF.

This chain connects TRBV7-9 to TRBJ2-5; D is possibly TRBD2 (6 bases). The DNA matches TRBJ2-7 better at its end, which makes the J call doubtful. Germline V gives CDR1 SEHNR, CDR2 FQNEAQ (reference sequence). CDR3 length equals 13 residues. CDR3 in DNA: TGTGCCAGCTCTGGGGGGAGCTCCTACGAGCAGTACTTC. Its protein product is CASSGGSSYEQYF.

This clone occurred a few times. The chain joins TRBV7-8 to TRBJ2-7; 9 nucleotides match TRBD2. CDR1 and CDR2 from the germline V gene are SGHVS and FQNEAQ. CDR3 length: 16 amino acids. The trim removed 5 bases at V and 6 bases at J, leaving 14 bases unmatched. The CDR3 nucleotides are TGTGCCAGCAGCCCCCTCAGCGGGAGGTTGGGGCGCGAGCAGTACTTC. Translation: CASSPLSGRLGREQYF.

This clone has only a few counts. The chain links TRBV19 to TRBJ1-5; D is perhaps TRBD1 (5 bases). V was shortened by 5 bases and J by 0 bases, with 17 bases between the two germline ends. The CDR3 sequence is 17 residues long. In germline, CDR1 is LNHDA, CDR2 SQIVND (reference sequence). The DNA of the CDR3 is TGTGCCAGTAGTCGAGGTAGGACACCCTATAGCAATCAGCCCCAGCATTTT. Its translation: CASSRGRTPYSNQPQHF.

V and J are TRBV30 and TRBJ2-7; 8 bases match TRBD2. CDR1 and CDR2 from the germline V gene are GTSNPN and SVGIG (reference sequence). This CDR3 comprises 15 residues. V was pared by 7 bases and J by 4 bases, with 15 bases of the junction left unmatched. CDR3 DNA sequence: TGTGCCTCCCAACGAACAGCGGGAGATGAGTACGAGCAGTACTTC. Translation: CASQRTAGDEYEQYF.

The chain combines TRBV28 with TRBJ1-4; D is perhaps TRBD1 (5 bases). Germline V gene data show CDR1 as MDHEN and CDR2 as SYDVKM. This CDR3 spans 15 amino acids. V was cut by 7 bases and J by 6 bases, with 18 bases left in between. CDR3 bases: TGTGCCAGCACTTCACCGGGGGAAGGGGATGAAAAACTGTTTTTT. It specifies CASTSPGEGDEKLFF.

The chain is built from TRBV28 and TRBJ2-1, with D perhaps matching TRBD1 (5 bases). The germline V and J ends were trimmed by 3 bases and 2 bases, with 11 bases remaining between them. CDR3 size: 15 residues. Germline-derived CDR1 and CDR2 are MDHEN and SYDVKM. The CDR3 DNA sequence: TGTGCCAGCAGTTTGCGCAGGGCGCCCTACAATGAGCAGTTCTTC. Translation: CASSLRRAPYNEQFF. Full variable domain (missing parts from reference TRBV28 and TRBJ2-1): DVKVTQSSRYLVKRTGEKVFLECVQDMDHENMFWYRQDPGLGLRLIYFSYDVKMKEKGDIPEGYSVSREKKERFSLILESASTNQTSMYLCASSLRRAPYNEQFFGPGTRLTVL.

The chain combines TRBV5-1 with TRBJ2-7; 8 bases line up with TRBD1. The CDR3 is made up of 13 amino acids. V shed 3 bases, J shed 1 base, and the junction held 0 bases outside the gene matches. Germline CDR1 is SGHRS and CDR2 is YFSETQ. CDR3 sequence reads: CASSWTGSYEQYF. Here the CDR3 DNA reads TGCGCCAGCAGCTGGACAGGGTCCTACGAGCAGTACTTC.

The J gene is TRBJ1-2, the V gene TRBV5-1, with 9 bases fitting TRBD1. Per the germline V gene, CDR1 is SGHRS and CDR2 is YFSETQ. V dropped 5 bases and J dropped 4; count of bases not matched to a gene: 6. The CDR3 consists of 14 residues. The CDR3 reads CASRTGGEGYGYTF. The CDR3 DNA reads TGCGCCAGCAGAACAGGGGGCGAGGGCTATGGCTACACCTTC.

V usage is TRBV5-5 and J usage is TRBJ1-2; D uncertain. Trimming cost V 1 base and J 8 bases, with 12 bases left between them. Germline CDR1 SGHKS, CDR2 YYEKEE (reference sequence). The CDR3 is 13 residues long. The DNA for the CDR3 is TGTGCCAGCAGCTTGAGTCCGGCGGGCGGCTACACCTTC. This sequence encodes CASSLSPAGGYTF.

The chain joins TRBV6-5 to TRBJ2-5; TRBD2 aligns across 10 bases. After removal of 7 bases from V and 1 base from J, the junction contained 6 bases not matched to a gene. The CDR3 has 15 residues. Germline V lookup: CDR1 MNHEY, CDR2 SVGAGI. The CDR3 is CASTRTSGPQETQYF. The CDR3 DNA follows: TGTGCCAGCACCAGGACTAGCGGACCCCAAGAGACCCAGTACTTC.

This chain uses TRBV5-4 with TRBJ1-1, with TRBD1 matching over 8 bases. With 4 bases clipped from V and 5 bases from J, the junction kept 10 bases outside the gene matches. Germline CDR1 and CDR2: SGHNT and YYREEE (reference sequence). This CDR3 region has 15 residues. The CDR3: CASSPPGQGWTEAFF. The DNA for the CDR3 is TGTGCCAGCAGCCCCCCTGGACAGGGTTGGACTGAAGCTTTCTTT.

The chain links TRBV28 to TRBJ1-1, with 7 positions matching TRBD1. CDR1 and CDR2 (germline): MDHEN, SYDVKM. CDR3 size: 14 residues. V was pared by 5 bases and J by 1 base, with 4 bases of the junction left unmatched. CDR3 nucleotide sequence: TGTGCCAGCAGTCCGGGACAGACGAACACTGAAGCTTTCTTT. As protein: CASSPGQTNTEAFF.

This clone was seen more than once but under ten times. The rearrangement joins TRBV7-9 to TRBJ1-1, with D perhaps TRBD1 (6 bases). The CDR3 covers 16 residues. Trimming removed 3 bases at V and 5 bases at J, with 19 bases between. Per the germline V gene, CDR1 is SEHNR and CDR2 is FQNEAQ (reference sequence). The CDR3 loop is CASSLSRGSGRTEAFF. The CDR3 region has the DNA TGTGCCAGCAGCTTGAGTAGGGGGTCTGGTCGGACTGAAGCTTTCTTT. The complete variable domain, with remaining parts taken from reference TRBV7-9 and TRBJ1-1, reads DTGVSQNPRHKITKRGQNVTFRCDPISEHNRLYWYRQTLGQGPEFLTYFQNEAQLEKSRLLSDRFSAERPKGSFSTLEIQRTEQGDSAMYLCASSLSRGSGRTEAFFGQGTRLTVV.

The chain has TRBV7-3 and TRBJ2-7, with 13 positions matching TRBD2. Germline V gene data show CDR1 as SGHTA and CDR2 as FQGTGA. CDR3 length: 15 amino acids. The ends lost 5 bases at V and 2 bases at J; junction bases unmatched: 3. CDR3 bases: TGTGCCAGCAGCCTGGGACTAGCGGGACCCTACGAGCAGTACTTC. It specifies CASSLGLAGPYEQYF. The complete variable domain, with remaining parts taken from reference TRBV7-3 and TRBJ2-7, reads GAGVSQTPSNKVTEKGKYVELRCDPISGHTALYWYRQSLGQGPEFLIYFQGTGAADDSGLPNDRFFAVRPEGSVSTLKIQRTERGDSAVYLCASSLGLAGPYEQYFGPGTRLTVT.

This chain uses TRBV18 with TRBJ1-4; TRBD1 agrees at 7 bases. Germline lookup yields CDR1 KGHSH and CDR2 LQKENI. V lost 4 bases and J lost 5; bases outside the gene matches: 7. CDR3 length equals 15 residues. Here the CDR3 DNA reads TGTGCCAGCTCACTACAGGGGAAGATGAATGAAAAACTGTTTTTT. Translation: CASSLQGKMNEKLFF.

This chain uses TRBV4-1 with TRBJ2-2; the D gene is possibly TRBD1 (5 bases). The CDR3 loop spans 16 amino acids. Germline V gene lookup returns CDR1 MGHRA and CDR2 YSYEKL. V lost 0 bases to trimming and J lost 3 bases, with 11 bases between them. CDR3 sequence reads: CASSQDNQGYTGELFF. In nucleotides, the CDR3 is TGCGCCAGCAGCCAAGATAACCAGGGTTACACCGGGGAGCTGTTTTTT.

V and J are TRBV18 and TRBJ2-1, with 8 nucleotides matching TRBD1. The J segment lost 4 bases and the V segment lost 3 bases, leaving 5 bases of the junction unmatched. CDR3 length: 15 amino acids. Germline V gene sequence: CDR1 KGHSH, CDR2 LQKENI. In nucleotides, the CDR3 is TGTGCCAGCTCACCCGGACAGGGAAAATACAATGAGCAGTTCTTC. It yields the protein CASSPGQGKYNEQFF. Using reference TRBV18 and TRBJ2-1 for the parts outside the CDR3, the full variable domain is NAGVMQNPRHLVRRRGQEARLRCSPMKGHSHVYWYRQLPEEGLKFMVYLQKENIIDESGMPKERFSAEFPKEGPSILRIQQVVRGDSAAYFCASSPGQGKYNEQFFGPGTRLTVL.

The chain uses TRBV28 and TRBJ1-4, with 8 positions matching TRBD1. J lost 9 bases, V lost 6 bases, and 6 bases had no gene match. CDR1 and CDR2 from the germline V gene are MDHEN and SYDVKM. This CDR3 has 13 amino acids. In DNA, the CDR3 is TGTGCCAGCAGATCGGACAGGGCTCAAAAACTGTTTTTT. It specifies CASRSDRAQKLFF.

The chain has TRBV5-6 and TRBJ2-5; TRBD1 agrees at 9 bases. The CDR3 is made up of 15 amino acids. The germline CDR1 and CDR2 sequences are SGHDT and YYEEEE. Germline trimming cut 3 bases from V and 7 bases from J; bases unmatched to any gene: 10. CDR3 sequence: CASSYWDRASGTQYF. The CDR3 bases are TGTGCCAGCAGCTACTGGGACAGGGCCTCGGGGACCCAGTACTTC.

The rearrangement joins TRBV11-1 to TRBJ2-3; D possibly corresponds to TRBD2 (6 bases). The CDR3 loop spans 15 amino acids. The germline V gene has CDR1 SGHAT and CDR2 FQDESV (reference sequence). The germline V and J ends were trimmed by 7 bases and 0 bases, with 14 bases remaining between them. CDR3 loop: CASTPPGGSTDTQYF. The CDR3 DNA reads as TGTGCCAGCACCCCCCCCGGGGGTAGCACAGATACGCAGTATTTT.

A few counts support this clone. The gene calls are TRBV5-4 and TRBJ2-2; 9 nucleotides match TRBD1. CDR1 and CDR2 from the germline V gene are SGHNT and YYREEE (reference sequence). This CDR3 has 17 residues. V lost 4 bases, J lost 4 bases, and 11 bases stayed unmatched. The CDR3 loop is CASSPPGQGSRTGELFF. In nucleotides, the CDR3 is TGTGCCAGCAGCCCACCGGGACAGGGATCCCGCACCGGGGAGCTGTTTTTT.

V usage is TRBV18 and J usage is TRBJ1-3; TRBD1 matches 8 bases. V gave up 1 base and J gave up 7 bases; unmatched junction bases: 3. CDR1 is KGHSH and CDR2 is LQKENI in the germline V gene. This CDR3 region has 14 residues. The CDR3 protein is CASSPRGTGNTIYF. CDR3 bases: TGTGCCAGCTCACCACGCGGGACAGGCAACACCATATATTTT.

This chain links TRBV28 with TRBJ2-3, with 10 positions matching TRBD2. V lost 9 bases to trimming and J lost 0 bases; unmatched junction nucleotides: 6. This CDR3 region has 15 residues. CDR1 and CDR2 from the germline V gene are MDHEN and SYDVKM. This CDR3 reads CASVTSGASTDTQYF. Here the CDR3 DNA reads TGTGCCAGTGTTACTAGCGGGGCTAGCACAGATACGCAGTATTTT. Supplemented by reference TRBV28 and TRBJ2-3, the full variable domain reads DVKVTQSSRYLVKRTGEKVFLECVQDMDHENMFWYRQDPGLGLRLIYFSYDVKMKEKGDIPEGYSVSREKKERFSLILESASTNQTSMYLCASVTSGASTDTQYFGPGTRLTVL.

The CDR3 here is CASSYNGPTDTQYF. For the CDR3, the DNA is TGTGCCAGCAGCTACAATGGGCCCACAGATACGCAGTATTTT. The gene calls are TRBV11-3 and TRBJ2-3, with D uncertain. CDR1 and CDR2 (germline): SGHNT, YENEEA. The CDR3 is made up of 14 amino acids. V lost 4 bases and J 2 bases, leaving 10 bases between the germline ends.